This T cell receptor beta chain was observed in a study of OX40 agonist ivuxolimab in advanced cancers. Study information: Every 2 weeks, patients received ivuxolimab intravenously, dosed at 0.01 to 10 mg/kg. Regarding the study as a whole: Expanded peripheral T cell antigen specificity was not determined.

This CDR3 comprises 15 residues. V gave up 5 bases and J gave up 2 bases; unmatched junction bases: 4. Germline V gene lookup returns CDR1 LNHDA and CDR2 SQIVND (reference sequence). As concerns this clone: Its specificity is not known.

This table comes from immunoSEQ multiplex PCR, and its TCRdb copy is limited to in-frame clones, with some not included. The sample lists about 55,000 clones, approximately 83% seen once, with over 9.5% in the top ten. The sample here was CD4+ or CD8+ T cells sorted from blood, taken in a trial of the OX40 agonist ivuxolimab. The clonotype comes from an adult with an advanced solid tumor such as melanoma, head and neck, liver or kidney cancer. The J gene is TRBJ1-3, the V gene TRBV19; 9 bases align to TRBD1. The chain's CDR3 is CASSPRTGAGNTIYF. Written as DNA, the CDR3 is TGTGCCAGTAGTCCCCGGACAGGGGCTGGAAACACCATATATTTT.